A single sample gave rise to the 3 T cell receptor beta chains below, sequenced in a study of CD8 T cells in Susac syndrome. RNA totalling roughly 0.45 to 1 ug underwent reverse transcription with random hexamers. From the immunoSEQ multiplex PCR reads, TCRdb called clonotypes with MiXCR, one entry per CDR3 protein. Here the sample spans around 130,000 distinct CDR3 sequences, 85% to 95% being singletons. The specimen was CD4+ T cells from PBMCs. Receptors originate from a human donor with multiple sclerosis.

V gene TRBV12-3 or TRBV12-4 combines with J gene TRBJ1-2; 7 nucleotides match TRBD1. After removal of 6 bases from V and 8 bases from J, the junction contained 9 bases not matched to a gene. The length of the CDR3 is 13 residues. As DNA, the CDR3 is TGTGCCAGCAGATACAGGGGCAGCAGCGGCTACACCTTC. It is translated as CASRYRGSSGYTF.

This rearrangement joins TRBV28 to TRBJ1-2; the match to TRBD1 covers 9 bases. V gave up 6 bases and J gave up 4 bases; unmatched junction bases: 3. This CDR3 comprises 13 residues. Germline V gene lookup returns CDR1 MDHEN and CDR2 SYDVKM. The CDR3 coding sequence is TGTGCCAGCAGCCGGGGACAGGGCTATGGCTACACCTTC. Amino acid sequence: CASSRGQGYGYTF.

This rearrangement joins TRBV14 to TRBJ2-5; 11 nucleotides agree with TRBD1. J was trimmed by 3 bases and V by 1 base; bases with no gene match: 1. Per germline, CDR1 SGHDN and CDR2 FVKESK. This CDR3 contains 15 residues. The CDR3 protein is CASSQGDRGKETQYF. CDR3 bases: TGTGCCAGCAGCCAAGGGGACAGGGGGAAAGAGACCCAGTACTTC.